These T cell receptor beta chains were read from a single sample in a study of immune cell composition in non-small cell lung cancer. Sequenced by immunoSEQ multiplex PCR; TCRdb stores in-frame clones only, minus some. The sample includes under 9,000 clones, approximately 68% seen only once; the top ten take around 8.7%. Source material: lung tumor tissue. The receptors here all came from a human donor with non-small cell lung cancer. Each CDR3 is given with its conserved first and last residue. Fields, in order: V gene, J gene, CDR3 protein.

TRBV6-5,TRBJ2-5,CATRTSGRGWETQYF
TRBV30,TRBJ2-1,CAWSKQVLAGGRDEQFF
TRBV27,TRBJ2-2,CASSPLGGSKHRELFF
TRBV27,TRBJ2-3,CASSLFGDTQYF
TRBV6-6,TRBJ2-7,CASRGTSGRPPYEQYF
TRBV18,TRBJ2-2,CASSPIQTGELFF
TRBV19,TRBJ2-3,CASSGGTSGTPSTDTQYF
TRBV21-1,TRBJ1-2,CASWFGDGYTF
TRBV6-1,TRBJ2-3,CASSEAAGGPDTQYF
TRBV2,TRBJ2-7,CASRDSSYEQYF
TRBV7-9,TRBJ2-1,CASSPTWEQFF
TRBV28,TRBJ2-5,CASSFPLGQAETQYF
TRBV6-5,TRBJ1-2,CASRRGQGRGYTF
TRBV4-2,TRBJ2-7,CASSQESVYEQYF
TRBV27,TRBJ2-1,CASSPSGGGAREQFF
TRBV7-2,TRBJ2-4,CASSLGAAKNIQYF
TRBV5-4,TRBJ2-3,CASSLTVTSGADTQYF
TRBV6-5,TRBJ2-5,CASSPRDRGKTQYF
TRBV19,TRBJ2-7,CASSMVRENEQYF
TRBV19,TRBJ1-2,CASSKRQHDNYGYTF
TRBV15,TRBJ2-7,CATSRDRAQTYEQYF
TRBV7-8,TRBJ2-1,CASSLAGMEQFF
TRBV6-6,TRBJ1-6,CASSYSGGHSPLHF
TRBV21-1,TRBJ2-7,CASSVLSYEQYF
TRBV14,TRBJ2-7,CASSQGLAGVSYEQYF
TRBV7-9,TRBJ2-7,CASSLAAGTKIVVQYF
TRBV2,TRBJ2-5,CASVAGEVGTQYF
TRBV5-1,TRBJ2-5,CASSLAGLASETQYF
TRBV18,TRBJ2-3,CASSPPAGTDTQYF
TRBV18,TRBJ2-1,CASSPPRTSAYYNEQFF
TRBV7-6,TRBJ2-1,CASSLVSRGNEQFF
TRBV30,TRBJ1-3,CAWSGRWTGVMDTIYF
TRBV5-1,TRBJ2-5,CASSFGTGQETQYF
TRBV5-8,TRBJ2-5,CASSLGQQMQETQYF
TRBV27,TRBJ2-1,CASGSQGRREQFF
TRBV4-1,TRBJ1-1,CASSHGTGILNTEAFF
TRBV19,TRBJ1-2,CASSYRDRAYGYTF
TRBV10-3,TRBJ1-2,CAISESPGVNYGYTF
TRBV10-2,TRBJ2-1,CASTSLGGGEQFF
TRBV6-5,TRBJ2-2,CASSYALAGGTGELFF
TRBV19,TRBJ2-5,CASSNFQETQYF
TRBV6-5,TRBJ2-5,CASSSPGRGGVETQYF
TRBV11-2,TRBJ1-1,CASSIQLNTEAFF
TRBV19,TRBJ2-7,CASSIGLRGRAEQYF
TRBV18,TRBJ2-5,CASSGTSGGQETQYF
TRBV6-1,TRBJ1-4,CASSDPGWSKKLFF
TRBV9,TRBJ2-1,CASSVGGSGLGEQFF
TRBV7-9,TRBJ1-4,CASSLGGLANEKLFF
TRBV6-1,TRBJ2-7,CASVRQGVGYEQYF
TRBV13,TRBJ2-3,CASSLGTGGMADTQYF
TRBV5-8,TRBJ2-3,CASRGRRNTDTQYF